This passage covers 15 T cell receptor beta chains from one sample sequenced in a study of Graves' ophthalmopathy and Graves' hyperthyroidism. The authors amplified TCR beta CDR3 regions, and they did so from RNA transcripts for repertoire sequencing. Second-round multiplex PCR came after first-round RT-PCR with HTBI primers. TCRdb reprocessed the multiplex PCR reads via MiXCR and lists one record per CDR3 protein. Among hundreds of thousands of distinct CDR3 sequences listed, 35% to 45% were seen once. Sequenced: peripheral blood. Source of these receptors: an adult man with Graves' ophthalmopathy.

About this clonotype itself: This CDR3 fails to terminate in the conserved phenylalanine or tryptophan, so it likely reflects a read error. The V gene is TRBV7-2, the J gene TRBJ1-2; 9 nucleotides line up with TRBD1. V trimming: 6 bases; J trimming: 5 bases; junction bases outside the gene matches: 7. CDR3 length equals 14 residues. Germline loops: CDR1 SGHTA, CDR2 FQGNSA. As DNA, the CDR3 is TGTGCCAGCAGTTCCGGGACAGGGACATATGGCTACACCCTC. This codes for CASSSGTGTYGYTL.

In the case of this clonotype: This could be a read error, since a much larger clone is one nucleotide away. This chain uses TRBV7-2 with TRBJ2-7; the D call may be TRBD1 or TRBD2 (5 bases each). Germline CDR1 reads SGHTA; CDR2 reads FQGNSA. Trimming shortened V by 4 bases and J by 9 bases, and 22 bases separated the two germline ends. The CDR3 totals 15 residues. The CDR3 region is CASSSRPGRDRGQYF. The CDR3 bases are TGTGCCAGCAGCTCCCGCCCTGGACGGGACCGCGGGCAGTACTTC.

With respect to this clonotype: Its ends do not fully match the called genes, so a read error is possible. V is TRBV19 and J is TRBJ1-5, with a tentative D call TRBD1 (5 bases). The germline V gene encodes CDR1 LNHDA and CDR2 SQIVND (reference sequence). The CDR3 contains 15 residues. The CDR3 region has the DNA TGTGCCAATAGTGAAGACAGATATAGCAATCAGCCCCAGCATTTT. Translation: CANSEDRYSNQPQHF.

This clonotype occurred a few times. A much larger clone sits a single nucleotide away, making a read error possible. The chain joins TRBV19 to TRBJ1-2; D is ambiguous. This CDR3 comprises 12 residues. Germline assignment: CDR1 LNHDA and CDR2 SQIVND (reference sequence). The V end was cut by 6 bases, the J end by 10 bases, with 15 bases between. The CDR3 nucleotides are TGTGCCAGTAGAGACGGACGGACCAACTACACCTTC. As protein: CASRDGRTNYTF.

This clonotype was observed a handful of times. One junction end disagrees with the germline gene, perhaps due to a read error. CDR3 DNA: TGTGCCAGCAGTTGGGAGGGCACCGGGGAGCTGTTTTTT. Amino acids: CASSWEGTGELFF. The chain combines TRBV10-3 with TRBJ2-2; 7 nucleotides line up with TRBD2. CDR3 length: 13 amino acids. Germline CDR1 is ENHRY and CDR2 is SYGVKD.

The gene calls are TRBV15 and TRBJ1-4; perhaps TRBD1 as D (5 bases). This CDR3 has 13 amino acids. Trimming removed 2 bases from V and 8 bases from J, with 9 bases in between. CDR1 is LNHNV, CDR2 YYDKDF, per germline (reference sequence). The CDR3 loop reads CATSRTGGEKLFF. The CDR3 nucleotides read TGTGCCACCAGCAGAACTGGGGGAGAAAAACTGTTTTTT.

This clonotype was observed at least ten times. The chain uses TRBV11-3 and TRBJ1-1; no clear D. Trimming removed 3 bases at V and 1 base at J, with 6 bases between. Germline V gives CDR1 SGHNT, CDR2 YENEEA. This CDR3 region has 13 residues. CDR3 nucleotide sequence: TGTGCCAGCAGCTTTGGCTCGAACACTGAAGCTTTCTTT. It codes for CASSFGSNTEAFF.

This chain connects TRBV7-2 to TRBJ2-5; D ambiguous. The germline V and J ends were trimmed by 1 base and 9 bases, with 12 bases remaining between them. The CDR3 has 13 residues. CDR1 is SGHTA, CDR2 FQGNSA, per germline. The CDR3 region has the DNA TGTGCCAGCAGCTTAGGAGCCGGTCAGCCCCAGTACTTC. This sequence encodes CASSLGAGQPQYF.

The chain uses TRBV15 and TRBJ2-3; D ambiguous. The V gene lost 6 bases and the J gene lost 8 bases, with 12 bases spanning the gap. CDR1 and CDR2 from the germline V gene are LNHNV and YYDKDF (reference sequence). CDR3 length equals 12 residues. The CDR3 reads CATRGPLGTQYF. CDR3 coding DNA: TGTGCCACCAGAGGGCCCCTGGGTACGCAGTATTTT.

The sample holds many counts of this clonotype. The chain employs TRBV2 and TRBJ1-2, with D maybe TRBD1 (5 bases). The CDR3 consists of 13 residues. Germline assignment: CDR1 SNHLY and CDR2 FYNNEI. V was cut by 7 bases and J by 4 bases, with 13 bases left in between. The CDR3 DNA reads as TGTGCCAGCACCGGGATGGGGCTCTATGGCTACACCTTC. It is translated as CASTGMGLYGYTF. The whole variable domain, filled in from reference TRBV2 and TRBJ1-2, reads EPEVTQTPSHQVTQMGQEVILRCVPISNHLYFYWYRQILGQKVEFLVSFYNNEISEKSEIFDDQFSVERPDGSNFTLKIRSTKLEDSAMYFCASTGMGLYGYTFGSGTRLTVV.

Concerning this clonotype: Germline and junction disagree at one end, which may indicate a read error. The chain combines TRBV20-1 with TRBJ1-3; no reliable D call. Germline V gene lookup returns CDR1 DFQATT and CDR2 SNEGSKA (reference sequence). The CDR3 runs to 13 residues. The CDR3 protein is CTASLGTGNTIYF. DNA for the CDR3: TGCACTGCTAGCCTGGGGACTGGAAACACCATATATTTT.

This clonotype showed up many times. The CDR3 nucleotides read TGTGCCAGCAGCGTTGGAGACCGCAATCAGCCCCAGCATTTT. It translates to CASSVGDRNQPQHF. The chain has TRBV9 and TRBJ1-5; the D is unclear. V dropped 2 bases and J dropped 2 bases, with 8 bases sitting between them. Germline V CDR1 and CDR2: SGDLS, YYNGEE. CDR3 length equals 14 residues.

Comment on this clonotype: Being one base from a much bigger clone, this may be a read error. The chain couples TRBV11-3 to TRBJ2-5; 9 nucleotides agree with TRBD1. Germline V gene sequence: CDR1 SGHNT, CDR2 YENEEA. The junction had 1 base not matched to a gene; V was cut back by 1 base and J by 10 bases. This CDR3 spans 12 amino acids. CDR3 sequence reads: CASSLGDRDQYF. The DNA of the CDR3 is TGTGCCAGCAGCTTAGGGGACAGGGACCAGTACTTC.

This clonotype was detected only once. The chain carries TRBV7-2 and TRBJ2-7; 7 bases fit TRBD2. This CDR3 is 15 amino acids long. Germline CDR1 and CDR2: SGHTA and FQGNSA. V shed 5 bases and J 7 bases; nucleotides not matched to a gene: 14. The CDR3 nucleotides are TGTGCCAGCAGCAGCGAAGAGGGGACTACGTTGGAGCAGTACTTC. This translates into CASSSEEGTTLEQYF. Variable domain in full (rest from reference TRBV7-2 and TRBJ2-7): GAGVSQSPSNKVTEKGKDVELRCDPISGHTALYWYRQSLGQGLEFLIYFQGNSAPDKSGLPSDRFSAERTGGSVSTLTIQRTQQEDSAVYLCASSSEEGTTLEQYFGPGTRLTVT.

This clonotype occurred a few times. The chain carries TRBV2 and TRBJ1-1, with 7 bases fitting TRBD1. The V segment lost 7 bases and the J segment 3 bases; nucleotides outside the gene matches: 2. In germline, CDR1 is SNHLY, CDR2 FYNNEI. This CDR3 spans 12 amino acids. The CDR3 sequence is CASKGADTEAFF. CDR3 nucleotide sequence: TGTGCCAGCAAGGGGGCGGACACTGAAGCTTTCTTT.